The 28 T cell receptor beta chains presented below share a single source sample, sequenced in a study of T cell responses to AZD1222 COVID-19 vaccine listed by TCRdb under 2021. The time point tag for this specimen amounts to: baseline before first vaccination. The library was made by the immunoSEQ multiplex PCR assay. TCRdb mirrors the immuneACCESS table, restricted to in-frame sequences. Some clones are absent from its copies; in checked studies, under half trace to an unresolved V gene, and the reason for the others is unknown. The sample table records approximately 130,000 clones; roughly 93% of these occur just once. The top ten constitute 3.1% of the sample. The source was peripheral blood, collected on day 0 of AZD1222 vaccination. These receptors were taken from an adult in good health.

The V call is TRBV28, the J call TRBJ2-1; a possible D gene is TRBD1 (5 bases). Trimming stripped 5 bases from V and 9 bases from J, with 20 bases between. The V gene's germline CDR1 is MDHEN and CDR2 SYDVKM. The CDR3 is 15 amino acids. The CDR3 region is CASSPRVGRASEQFF. CDR3 DNA: TGTGCCAGCAGTCCCCGAGTTGGCAGGGCGAGTGAGCAGTTCTTC.

The genes are TRBV5-1 and TRBJ1-2; weak D call: TRBD1 (6 bases). V was trimmed by 3 bases and J by 8 bases, leaving 11 bases between them. CDR1 is SGHRS, CDR2 YFSETQ, per germline. The CDR3 is made up of 12 amino acids. The CDR3 DNA is TGCGCCAGCAGCTCACACAGGGAAGGCTACACCTTC. Translation gives CASSSHREGYTF.

The V call is TRBV16, the J call TRBJ2-2; 8 bases agree with TRBD1. J gave up 3 bases and V 5 bases, and 5 bases lay outside the gene matches. The CDR3 sequence is 15 residues long. From germline, CDR1 is KGHSY and CDR2 FQNENV. CDR3: CASSYDRGYTGELFF. Here the CDR3 DNA reads TGTGCCAGCAGCTACGACAGGGGATACACCGGGGAGCTGTTTTTT.

Regarding this clone: One end of the junction does not line up with germline, which may come from a read error. V gene TRBV7-9 combines with J gene TRBJ2-1, with D possibly being TRBD2 (5 bases). The CDR3 spans 12 residues. From germline, CDR1 is SEHNR and CDR2 FQNEAQ (reference sequence). In DNA, the CDR3 is TGTGCCAGCAGCCCCGACTACGATGAGCAGTTCTTC. Its translation: CASSPDYDEQFF.

The V call is TRBV5-5, the J call TRBJ1-4; TRBD1 agrees at 7 bases. CDR3 length equals 14 residues. V trimming: 6 bases; J trimming: 8 bases; junction bases outside the gene matches: 10. From germline, CDR1 is SGHKS and CDR2 YYEKEE (reference sequence). The CDR3 loop reads CASNPGQLNEKLFF. The CDR3 DNA sequence: TGTGCCAGCAACCCGGGACAGCTTAACGAAAAACTGTTTTTT.

The J gene is TRBJ2-7, the V gene TRBV6-5; 8 bases agree with TRBD1. The trim removed 6 bases at V and 3 bases at J, leaving 10 bases unmatched. Germline-derived CDR1 and CDR2 are MNHEY and SVGAGI. The CDR3 is 15 residues long. CDR3: CASRAPRTGHYEQYF. CDR3 sequence (DNA): TGTGCCAGCAGGGCCCCTAGGACAGGGCACTACGAGCAGTACTTC.

This clone came up a few times. CDR3 in DNA: TGTGCCAGCAGTTACGGCCGGGACAGGACTGAAGCTTTCTTT. This encodes CASSYGRDRTEAFF. The chain joins TRBV6-2 or TRBV6-3 to TRBJ1-1; 8 nucleotides align to TRBD1. CDR3 length: 14 residues. Germline CDR1 and CDR2: MNHEY and SVGEGT. V lost 2 bases, J lost 5 bases, and 4 bases stayed unmatched.

The chain links TRBV18 to TRBJ1-1; 7 nucleotides align to TRBD1. The CDR3 has 13 amino acids. Germline CDR1 is KGHSH and CDR2 is LQKENI. The trim removed 5 bases at V and 4 bases at J, leaving 4 bases unmatched. The CDR3 DNA reads TGTGCCAGCTCAAGGGGGCGAAGCACTGAAGCTTTCTTT. Translated, it gives CASSRGRSTEAFF.

This chain links TRBV20-1 with TRBJ1-1; 7 bases agree with TRBD1. Germline CDR1 and CDR2: DFQATT and SNEGSKA (reference sequence). Losses at the gene ends were 3 bases for V and 1 base for J; bases not matched to a gene: 5. This CDR3 region has 14 residues. The CDR3, as DNA: TGCAGTGCTAGTCGACAGGGCGGGAACACTGAAGCTTTCTTT. Translating it yields CSASRQGGNTEAFF.

This clone was seen a single time. The V and J genes are TRBV30 and TRBJ2-7; no definite D call. The CDR3 extends over 15 amino acids. CDR1 is GTSNPN, CDR2 SVGIG, per germline (reference sequence). V lost 2 bases to trimming and J lost 1 base, with 15 bases between them. CDR3 nucleotide sequence: TGTGCCTGGAGTCCGTCGGGTAAAGGTTCCTACGAGCAGTACTTC. Translated, it gives CAWSPSGKGSYEQYF.

This chain uses TRBV6-1 with TRBJ2-3; D is possibly TRBD2 (5 bases). Germline-derived CDR1 and CDR2 are MNHNS and SASEGT. V lost 2 bases and J 5 bases, leaving 11 bases between the germline ends. The CDR3 has 14 amino acids. In DNA, the CDR3 is TGTGCCAGCAGTGAAACTAGATCTGGAGATACGCAGTATTTT. As protein: CASSETRSGDTQYF.

The genes are TRBV6-6 and TRBJ1-3; D is undetermined. Germline-derived CDR1 and CDR2 are MNHNY and SVGAGI (reference sequence). Trimming took off 2 bases at V and 3 bases at J, with 11 bases between the two ends. The CDR3 is 15 residues long. CDR3 coding DNA: TGTGCCAGCAGTTACGAGAGGGTCTTTGGAAACACCATATATTTT. Protein product: CASSYERVFGNTIYF.

The CDR3 here is CASSLQDRVGYTF. Written as DNA, the CDR3 is TGTGCCAGCAGTTTACAGGACAGGGTTGGCTACACCTTC. The chain employs TRBV28 and TRBJ1-2, with 8 bases identical to TRBD1. The CDR3 totals 13 residues. CDR1 is MDHEN and CDR2 is SYDVKM in the germline V gene. V was clipped by 2 bases and J by 7 bases; unmatched bases: 3.

J is TRBJ1-2 and V is TRBV2; D is perhaps TRBD1 (5 bases). This CDR3 is built from 11 residues. V was trimmed by 7 bases and J by 7 bases, leaving 10 bases between them. Germline CDR1 reads SNHLY; CDR2 reads FYNNEI. The CDR3 sequence: CASNEGPGYTF. CDR3 coding DNA: TGTGCCAGCAATGAGGGGCCTGGCTACACCTTC.

The chain uses TRBV5-1 and TRBJ2-5; 14 nucleotides match TRBD2. The J segment lost 2 bases and the V segment lost 4 bases, leaving 4 bases of the junction unmatched. CDR1 and CDR2 (germline): SGHRS, YFSETQ. The CDR3 spans 16 residues. This CDR3 reads CASSPTSGRDQETQYF. For the CDR3, the DNA is TGCGCCAGCAGCCCGACTAGCGGGAGGGATCAAGAGACCCAGTACTTC.

This chain's CDR3 is CASSLRRGTDTQYF. DNA of the CDR3: TGTGCCAGCAGCCTCAGGAGGGGCACAGATACGCAGTATTTT. The rearrangement uses TRBV6-5 and TRBJ2-3; possibly TRBD2 for D (6 bases). V was pared by 6 bases and J by 1 base, with 11 bases between. Germline-derived CDR1 and CDR2 are MNHEY and SVGAGI. The CDR3 runs to 14 residues.

The rearrangement uses TRBV20-1 and TRBJ1-1; no definite D call. V gave up 6 bases and J gave up 6 bases, with 11 bases separating them. Germline V gives CDR1 DFQATT, CDR2 SNEGSKA (reference sequence). The CDR3 length is 11 residues. The DNA of the CDR3 is TGCAGTGCCAGGCAAACGTCTGAAGCTTTCTTT. It yields the protein CSARQTSEAFF.

J is TRBJ2-2 and V is TRBV27, with D unresolved. Per germline, CDR1 MNHEY and CDR2 SMNVEV (reference sequence). This CDR3 is 14 amino acids long. Trimming took 2 bases from V and 2 from J, leaving 6 bases between them. Here the CDR3 reads CASSLAPNTGELFF. CDR3 coding DNA: TGTGCCAGCAGTTTAGCACCAAACACCGGGGAGCTGTTTTTT.

The V gene is TRBV5-1, the J gene TRBJ2-7; TRBD2 might be the D (6 bases). Germline CDR1 SGHRS, CDR2 YFSETQ. The CDR3 is 12 amino acids. Trimming took off 4 bases at V and 7 bases at J, with 12 bases between the two ends. The CDR3: CASSPDRGEQYF. CDR3 in DNA: TGCGCCAGCAGCCCGGATCGGGGGGAGCAGTACTTC.

The rearrangement joins TRBV19 to TRBJ2-1, with D unresolved. There are 16 residues in the CDR3. CDR1 is LNHDA, CDR2 SQIVND, per germline (reference sequence). The V end was cut by 2 bases, the J end by 0 bases, with 11 bases between. CDR3 sequence (DNA): TGTGCCAGTAGTATACGACTGGTAAGCTCCTACAATGAGCAGTTCTTC. Protein: CASSIRLVSSYNEQFF.

The rearrangement joins TRBV6-4 to TRBJ2-1; 8 nucleotides line up with TRBD1. J lost 3 bases, V lost 2 bases, and 3 bases had no gene match. CDR1 is MRHNA, CDR2 SNTAGT, per germline. This CDR3 spans 15 amino acids. The CDR3 loop is CASSDAGQGYNEQFF. CDR3 sequence (DNA): TGTGCCAGCAGTGACGCCGGACAGGGCTACAATGAGCAGTTCTTC.

This clone was seen only once. The V call is TRBV19, the J call TRBJ1-5; a weak D match, TRBD1 (5 bases). Germline CDR1 LNHDA, CDR2 SQIVND (reference sequence). CDR3 length equals 13 residues. Trimming cost V 5 bases and J 6 bases, with 11 bases left between them. CDR3 loop: CASSDGTFQPQHF. For the CDR3, the DNA is TGTGCCAGTAGTGATGGGACTTTTCAGCCCCAGCATTTT.

The rearrangement uses TRBV9 and TRBJ2-5; D is perhaps TRBD2 (6 bases). Germline CDR1 is SGDLS and CDR2 is YYNGEE. Trimming pared 0 bases from V and 5 bases from J, leaving 14 bases between. This CDR3 comprises 15 residues. CDR3 sequence (DNA): TGTGCCAGCAGCGTAGGTCATGGTGGAGGGGAGACCCAGTACTTC. The encoded protein is CASSVGHGGGETQYF.

The V call is TRBV7-8, the J call TRBJ1-5, with 8 bases matching TRBD1. Germline-derived CDR1 and CDR2 are SGHVS and FQNEAQ. There are 17 residues in the CDR3. The V and J ends lost 1 base and 4 bases, in that order; junction bases with no gene match: 9. The CDR3 is CASSLGLQGARNQPQHF. In DNA, the CDR3 is TGTGCCAGCAGCTTAGGGCTGCAGGGGGCCCGGAATCAGCCCCAGCATTTT.

The rearrangement uses TRBV2 and TRBJ1-1, with TRBD1 as a possible D gene (5 bases). V lost 11 bases, J lost 5 bases, and 12 bases lay in between. From germline, CDR1 is SNHLY and CDR2 FYNNEI. The CDR3 has 11 amino acids. This CDR3 is CALGGRTEAFF. CDR3 sequence (DNA): TGTGCCTTGGGGGGGAGGACTGAAGCTTTCTTT.

This clone has just one count. J is TRBJ2-2 and V is TRBV18; 8 nucleotides align to TRBD1. Germline V gene lookup returns CDR1 KGHSH and CDR2 LQKENI. CDR3 length equals 16 residues. With V trimmed by 3 bases and J by 5 bases, 8 bases remained unmatched. This CDR3 reads CASSPLTGAATGELFF. CDR3 DNA sequence: TGTGCCAGCTCACCGTTGACAGGGGCGGCAACCGGGGAGCTGTTTTTT.

The V call is TRBV19, the J call TRBJ1-6; no clear D. Trimming pared 8 bases from V and 4 bases from J, leaving 15 bases between. There are 15 residues in the CDR3. The germline V gene has CDR1 LNHDA and CDR2 SQIVND (reference sequence). Here the CDR3 reads CASGRESAYNSPLHF. DNA for the CDR3: TGTGCCAGTGGACGGGAGAGTGCTTATAATTCACCCCTCCACTTT. Full variable domain (remainder filled in from reference TRBV19 and TRBJ1-6): DGGITQSPKYLFRKEGQNVTLSCEQNLNHDAMYWYRQDPGQGLRLIYYSQIVNDFQKGDIAEGYSVSREKKESFPLTVTSAQKNPTAFYLCASGRESAYNSPLHFGNGTRLTVT.

This chain connects TRBV18 to TRBJ1-1; D unclear. The CDR3 spans 13 residues. The V end lost 2 bases, the J end lost 1 base, and 5 bases lay between the germline ends. Germline V gives CDR1 KGHSH, CDR2 LQKENI. The DNA of the CDR3 is TGTGCCAGCTCACCAGTGGAGAACACTGAAGCTTTCTTT. Translation gives CASSPVENTEAFF.